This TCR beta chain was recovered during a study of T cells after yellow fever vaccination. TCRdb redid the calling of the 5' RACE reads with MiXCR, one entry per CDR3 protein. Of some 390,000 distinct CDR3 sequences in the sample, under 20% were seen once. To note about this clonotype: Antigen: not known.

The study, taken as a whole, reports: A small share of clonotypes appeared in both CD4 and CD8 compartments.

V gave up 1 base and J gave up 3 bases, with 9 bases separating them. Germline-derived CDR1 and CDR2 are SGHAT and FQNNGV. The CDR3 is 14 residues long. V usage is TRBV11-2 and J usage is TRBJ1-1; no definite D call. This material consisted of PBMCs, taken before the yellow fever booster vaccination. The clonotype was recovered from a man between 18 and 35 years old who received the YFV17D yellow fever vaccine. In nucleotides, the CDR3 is TGTGCCAGCAGCTTAGCCTCAGAGCACACTGAAGCTTTCTTT. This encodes CASSLASEHTEAFF.